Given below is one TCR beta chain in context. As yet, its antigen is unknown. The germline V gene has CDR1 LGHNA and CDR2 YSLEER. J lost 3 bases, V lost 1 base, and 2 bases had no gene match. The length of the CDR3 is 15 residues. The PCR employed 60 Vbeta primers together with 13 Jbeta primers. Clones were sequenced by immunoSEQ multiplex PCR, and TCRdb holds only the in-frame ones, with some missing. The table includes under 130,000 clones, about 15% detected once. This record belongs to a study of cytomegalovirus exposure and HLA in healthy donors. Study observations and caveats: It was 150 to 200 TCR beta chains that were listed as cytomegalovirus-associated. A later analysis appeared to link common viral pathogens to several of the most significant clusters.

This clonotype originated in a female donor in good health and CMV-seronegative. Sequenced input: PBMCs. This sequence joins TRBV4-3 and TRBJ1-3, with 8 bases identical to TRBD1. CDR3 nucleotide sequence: TGCGCCAGCAGCCAAGGCAGGGGGCTTGGAAACACCATATATTTT. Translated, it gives CASSQGRGLGNTIYF.